A single sample is the source of the 29 T cell receptor beta chains below, sequenced in a study of CD8 T cells in ankylosing spondylitis. Study-level points and caveats: What seemed typical of ankylosing spondylitis blood was a TCR beta motif built from eight highly homologous variants.

No antigen has been assigned to these receptors. TCRdb recomputed calls from the 5' RACE reads with MiXCR, one row per CDR3 protein. This repertoire shows about 700,000 distinct CDR3 sequences, about 20% found once; its top ten account for about 20%. The sample comprised blood, either unsorted or a sorted T cell fraction (not recorded which). These receptors all stem from a male donor with ankylosing spondylitis.

The chain links TRBV5-1 to TRBJ2-2, with 7 positions matching TRBD2. Germline values: CDR1 SGHRS, CDR2 YFSETQ. V lost 4 bases, J lost 5 bases, and 11 bases stayed unmatched. The CDR3 is 16 residues long. CDR3 in amino acids: CASSRKTSPGTGELFF. In DNA form, the CDR3 reads TGCGCCAGCAGCCGCAAGACTAGCCCCGGGACCGGGGAGCTGTTTTTT.

The chain links TRBV7-9 to TRBJ1-3, with D hard to call. V was trimmed by 5 bases and J by 4 bases, leaving 9 bases between them. This CDR3 is built from 13 residues. The V gene's germline CDR1 is SEHNR and CDR2 FQNEAQ (reference sequence). The DNA for the CDR3 is TGTGCCAGCAGCGGTCGGACGGGAAACACCATATATTTT. Translation gives CASSGRTGNTIYF.

The chain employs TRBV5-1 and TRBJ2-1; no reliable D call. Trimming pared 4 bases from V and 8 bases from J, leaving 10 bases between. The germline CDR1 and CDR2 sequences are SGHRS and YFSETQ. CDR3 length: 12 amino acids. CDR3 protein: CASSPRSDEQFF. In nucleotides, the CDR3 is TGCGCCAGCAGCCCCCGAAGTGATGAGCAGTTCTTC.

V and J are TRBV20-1 and TRBJ1-2, with a possible D match to TRBD1 (6 bases). This CDR3 spans 12 amino acids. Between the trimmed V and J ends, which lost 6 bases and 6 bases, there was a span of 14 bases. CDR1 DFQATT and CDR2 SNEGSKA come from the germline V gene (reference sequence). CDR3 DNA: TGCAGTGCCGGGGCTGGGGGCGATGGCTACACCTTC. This sequence encodes CSAGAGGDGYTF.

V is TRBV5-1 and J is TRBJ2-5; D gene unclear. V was shortened by 5 bases and J by 1 base, with 9 bases between the two germline ends. The length of the CDR3 is 13 residues. Per germline, CDR1 SGHRS and CDR2 YFSETQ. CDR3 nucleotides: TGCGCCAGCAGGCGCGACCGCCAAGAGACCCAGTACTTC. This sequence encodes CASRRDRQETQYF.

This clonotype was detected ten times or more. The rearrangement uses TRBV7-8 and TRBJ2-3; D not certain. This CDR3 contains 14 residues. With 1 base removed from V and 1 base from J, the gap between germline ends came to 6 bases. Germline V gene lookup returns CDR1 SGHVS and CDR2 FQNEAQ. In DNA form, the CDR3 reads TGTGCCAGCAGCTTAGGGAGAGGCACAGATACGCAGTATTTT. Residues: CASSLGRGTDTQYF.

V is TRBV7-6 and J is TRBJ1-1; D uncertain. The V end lost 5 bases, the J end lost 4 bases, and 14 bases lay between the germline ends. The CDR3 consists of 14 residues. CDR1 is SGHVS, CDR2 FNYEAQ, per germline. Here the CDR3 reads CASSPSVLGTEAFF. DNA of the CDR3: TGTGCCAGCAGCCCCAGCGTCTTGGGCACTGAAGCTTTCTTT.

This clonotype was recorded a few times. V usage is TRBV7-2 and J usage is TRBJ2-3; no firm D call. The CDR3 spans 15 residues. CDR1 and CDR2 (germline): SGHTA, FQGNSA. V dropped 2 bases and J dropped 1 base, with 10 bases sitting between them. The CDR3 protein is CASSLRSRGTDTQYF. For the CDR3, the DNA is TGTGCCAGCAGCTTAAGGTCCCGGGGCACAGATACGCAGTATTTT.

This chain uses TRBV15 with TRBJ2-3, with 9 bases matching TRBD1. After removal of 5 bases from V and 3 bases from J, the junction contained 6 bases not matched to a gene. Germline V gene lookup returns CDR1 LNHNV and CDR2 YYDKDF (reference sequence). The CDR3 has 15 amino acids. The CDR3 nucleotides read TGTGCCACCAGCGCCCGGGGGACAGGGACAGATACGCAGTATTTT. Protein product: CATSARGTGTDTQYF.

The CDR3 loop reads CSARGLAASSYEQYF. DNA for the CDR3: TGCAGTGCTAGAGGACTAGCTGCCAGTAGCTACGAGCAGTACTTC. The chain combines TRBV20-1 with TRBJ2-7, with 7 bases fitting TRBD2. Germline values: CDR1 DFQATT, CDR2 SNEGSKA (reference sequence). V was clipped by 1 base and J by 3 bases; unmatched bases: 9. The CDR3 runs 15 residues.

The V call is TRBV12-3 or TRBV12-4, the J call TRBJ2-5, with TRBD2 matching over 12 bases. The V and J ends lost 5 bases and 1 base, in that order; junction bases with no gene match: 5. The CDR3 is made up of 16 amino acids. The chain's CDR3 is CASSQTSGGPQETQYF. The CDR3 region has the DNA TGTGCCAGCAGTCAAACTAGCGGGGGGCCCCAAGAGACCCAGTACTTC.

The V call is TRBV7-2, the J call TRBJ2-2; D not resolved. V was pared by 5 bases and J by 7 bases, with 11 bases between. The CDR3 sequence is 13 residues long. Germline V gene data show CDR1 as SGHTA and CDR2 as FQGNSA. CDR3 loop: CASSLSWGGELFF. The CDR3 DNA is TGTGCCAGCAGCCTCAGTTGGGGCGGGGAGCTGTTTTTT.

The chain uses TRBV27 and TRBJ2-2, with 9 bases matching TRBD1. The CDR3 is 16 amino acids. Per germline, CDR1 MNHEY and CDR2 SMNVEV (reference sequence). Losses at the gene ends were 1 base for V and 3 bases for J; bases not matched to a gene: 3. The CDR3 DNA is TGTGCCAGCAGTTTATACGGGACAGGGTACACCGGGGAGCTGTTTTTT. It specifies CASSLYGTGYTGELFF.

This clonotype was counted at least ten times. The chain carries TRBV7-6 and TRBJ1-1, with 10 bases identical to TRBD1. The germline CDR1 and CDR2 sequences are SGHVS and FNYEAQ. The CDR3 is 13 residues long. Losses at the gene ends were 5 bases for V and 3 bases for J; bases not matched to a gene: 0. The CDR3 region has the DNA TGTGCCAGCAGCGGGACAGGGGACACTGAAGCTTTCTTT. It yields the protein CASSGTGDTEAFF.

The gene calls are TRBV5-1 and TRBJ2-7; 8 positions match TRBD1. The CDR3 totals 14 residues. V lost 3 bases, J lost 2 bases, and 4 bases stayed unmatched. The germline gives CDR1 SGHRS, CDR2 YFSETQ. The CDR3 sequence is CASSSDRVAYEQYF. DNA of the CDR3: TGCGCCAGCAGCTCGGACAGGGTCGCCTACGAGCAGTACTTC.

This clonotype was seen more than once but under ten times. The chain is built from TRBV20-1 and TRBJ2-1, with 8 bases matching TRBD2. Germline CDR1 reads DFQATT; CDR2 reads SNEGSKA (reference sequence). V lost 5 bases to trimming and J lost 3 bases; unmatched junction nucleotides: 9. This CDR3 region has 15 residues. The CDR3 nucleotides read TGCAGTGCTCCAGGTAAAAGCGGGGGCTACAATGAGCAGTTCTTC. Translation: CSAPGKSGGYNEQFF.

This clonotype was found a few times. The genes are TRBV6-5 and TRBJ2-1, with 10 bases that match TRBD1. The CDR3 length is 17 residues. The germline CDR1 and CDR2 sequences are MNHEY and SVGAGI. V trimming: 0 bases; J trimming: 6 bases; junction bases outside the gene matches: 8. The CDR3 is CASSYSDRGRPLNEQFF. The CDR3 DNA follows: TGTGCCAGCAGTTACTCAGACAGGGGGCGACCCCTCAATGAGCAGTTCTTC.

This chain uses TRBV12-3 or TRBV12-4 with TRBJ2-2; D may be TRBD1 or TRBD2 (5 bases each). V was shortened by 7 bases and J by 4 bases, with 22 bases between the two germline ends. CDR3 length: 17 amino acids. CDR3 in DNA: TGTGCCAGCATCTTACTTAGGGCCCCGGGACCCACCGGGGAGCTGTTTTTT. This sequence encodes CASILLRAPGPTGELFF.

The chain employs TRBV28 and TRBJ2-2; 8 bases match TRBD2. This CDR3 has 13 amino acids. Germline V gives CDR1 MDHEN, CDR2 SYDVKM. The CDR3 DNA sequence: TGTGCGAGCGGGGGACCGAACACCGGGGAGCTGTTTTTT. Translating it yields CASGGPNTGELFF.

The CDR3 DNA reads as TGCAGTGCTAGCACCGGACTAGCGGGAGAGCTCTCCTACAATGAGCAGTTCTTC. The encoded protein is CSASTGLAGELSYNEQFF. The chain carries TRBV20-1 and TRBJ2-1, with 13 bases aligning to TRBD2. The CDR3 loop spans 18 amino acids. Germline lookup yields CDR1 DFQATT and CDR2 SNEGSKA (reference sequence). Germline trimming cut 3 bases from V and 0 bases from J; bases unmatched to any gene: 8.

The chain employs TRBV4-1 and TRBJ2-7; D remains ambiguous. The V and J ends lost 1 base and 1 base respectively, with 20 bases between them. Germline V gene sequence: CDR1 MGHRA, CDR2 YSYEKL. The CDR3 has 18 residues. CDR3 DNA sequence: TGCGCCAGCAGCCAAGTAAGGGCAGACCTCACTCTTTCCTACGAGCAGTACTTC. It specifies CASSQVRADLTLSYEQYF.

J is TRBJ2-2 and V is TRBV4-3; possibly TRBD2 for D (6 bases). V lost 4 bases, J lost 2 bases, and 17 bases lay in between. CDR1 LGHNA and CDR2 YSLEER come from the germline V gene. This CDR3 spans 17 amino acids. DNA for the CDR3: TGCGCCAGCAGCCCTGAGGATTCGGGGGACAACACCGGGGAGCTGTTTTTT. Translating gives CASSPEDSGDNTGELFF.

The chain is built from TRBV12-3 or TRBV12-4 and TRBJ1-3, with D unclear. The ends were cut back, 3 bases at V and 0 bases at J, with 9 bases in the middle. This CDR3 is 15 amino acids long. The CDR3 sequence: CASSFLGPSGNTIYF. CDR3 DNA: TGTGCCAGCAGTTTTTTGGGTCCCTCTGGAAACACCATATATTTT.

This clonotype appeared a few times. J is TRBJ1-1 and V is TRBV10-3, with D possibly being TRBD1 (5 bases). This CDR3 has 15 residues. V gave up 6 bases and J gave up 0 bases, with 14 bases separating them. Germline CDR1 and CDR2: ENHRY and SYGVKD. In nucleotides, the CDR3 is TGTGCCATCAGCCAGAGCCGACAGATGAACACTGAAGCTTTCTTT. This sequence encodes CAISQSRQMNTEAFF.

This clonotype was counted between two and nine times. The CDR3 sequence: CASSPVGLGSRTQHF. The CDR3 coding sequence is TGTGCCAGCAGCCCTGTAGGGTTAGGTTCGCGGACCCAGCATTTT. This rearrangement joins TRBV6-1 to TRBJ1-5; no clear D gene. The germline V gene has CDR1 MNHNS and CDR2 SASEGT. V shed 6 bases and J shed 11 bases, with 23 bases lying between them. This CDR3 is 15 amino acids long.

This clonotype was found a few times. The chain uses TRBV5-1 and TRBJ2-5; D gene ambiguous. Germline-derived CDR1 and CDR2 are SGHRS and YFSETQ. The CDR3 consists of 16 residues. Trimming removed 0 bases at V and 4 bases at J, with 16 bases between. CDR3 coding DNA: TGCGCCAGCAGCTTGGCCTTGGGCTCCGGCCGAGAGACCCAGTACTTC. It codes for CASSLALGSGRETQYF.

This clonotype appeared a few times. This chain connects TRBV11-1 to TRBJ2-2; TRBD2 matches at 8 bases. The junction had 15 bases not matched to a gene; V was cut back by 4 bases and J by 5 bases. The CDR3 is 18 residues long. Germline V gene sequence: CDR1 SGHAT, CDR2 FQDESV (reference sequence). The CDR3 is CASSSTHLAGMGTGELFF. The CDR3 DNA reads as TGTGCCAGCAGCTCGACCCATTTAGCGGGAATGGGTACCGGGGAGCTGTTTTTT. Variable domain in full (rest from reference TRBV11-1 and TRBJ2-2): EAEVAQSPRYKITEKSQAVAFWCDPISGHATLYWYRQILGQGPELLVQFQDESVVDDSQLPKDRFSAERLKGVDSTLKIQPAELGDSAMYLCASSSTHLAGMGTGELFFGEGSRLTVL.

This clonotype was seen many times. V usage is TRBV10-3 and J usage is TRBJ2-1, with 11 bases aligning to TRBD1. CDR1 is ENHRY and CDR2 is SYGVKD in the germline V gene. The CDR3 length is 16 residues. V shed 2 bases, J shed 4 bases, and the junction held 4 bases outside the gene matches. The DNA of the CDR3 is TGTGCCATCAGTGAGAGGACAGGGGGCGAATACAATGAGCAGTTCTTC. Its protein product is CAISERTGGEYNEQFF.

This clonotype was observed many times. The V call is TRBV5-1, the J call TRBJ2-1; 7 bases line up with TRBD2. The CDR3 has 14 residues. CDR1 is SGHRS and CDR2 is YFSETQ in the germline V gene. V gave up 7 bases and J gave up 0 bases; unmatched junction bases: 4. The CDR3 bases are TGCGCCAGCCTCAGGGACTACTCCTACAATGAGCAGTTCTTC. Translation gives CASLRDYSYNEQFF.